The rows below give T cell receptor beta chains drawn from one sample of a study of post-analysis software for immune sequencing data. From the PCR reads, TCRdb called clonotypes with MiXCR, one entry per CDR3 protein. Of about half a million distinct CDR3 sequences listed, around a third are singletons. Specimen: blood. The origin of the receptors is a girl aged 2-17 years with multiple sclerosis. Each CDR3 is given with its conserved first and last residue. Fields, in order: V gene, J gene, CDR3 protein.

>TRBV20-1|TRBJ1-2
CSAGAQGKYGYTF
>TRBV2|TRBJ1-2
CASSEVGRGGYGYTF
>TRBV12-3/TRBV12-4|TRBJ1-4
CASSLSGSRSNEKLFF
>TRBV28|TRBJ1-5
CASGGQESYSNQPQHF
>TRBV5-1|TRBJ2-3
CASSLGGGTADTQYF
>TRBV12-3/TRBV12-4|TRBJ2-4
CASSPYRLAGGPAKNIQYF
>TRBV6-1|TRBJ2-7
CASSLLAGETYEQYF
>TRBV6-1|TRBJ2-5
CASSEALAGPQETQYF
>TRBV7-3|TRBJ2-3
CASSLTITSTDTQYF
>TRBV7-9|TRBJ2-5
CASSLAQGQETQYF
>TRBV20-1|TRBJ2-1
CRGAAPNNEQFF
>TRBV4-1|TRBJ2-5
CASSQDGAAAGYQETQYF